This TCR beta chain is drawn from a study of human T cells and chemical hapten exposure. Study overall: While the approximately 25-week study was under way, patients received diphenylcyclopropenone on the scalp every week.

Described time point: patch test 3, about 24 weeks after DPC sensitization. Treatment denoted: therapeutic diphenylcyclopropenone sensitization with weekly scalp DPC. The germline V gene encodes CDR1 DFQATT and CDR2 SNEGSKA (reference sequence). With 5 bases removed from V and 6 bases from J, the gap between germline ends came to 10 bases. The CDR3 extends over 11 amino acids. This clonotype was recorded at least ten times. Its antigen is still unknown. Study results and limitations: PT1 expanded TCR numbers rose with patch test score. Significantly more large CDR3 similarity clusters were formed by expanded TCRs than by controls.

The study's library attached unique molecular identifiers to single cDNA molecules. One entry per CDR3 protein results from TCRdb running MiXCR on the RACE reads. The sample carries roughly 90,000 distinct CDR3 sequences, roughly a tenth recorded once. This TCR came from a woman between 25 and 40 years old with alopecia areata. Some clones in this sample may be carry-over from other donors' samples. The chain links TRBV20-1 to TRBJ1-2; D gene uncertain. Here the sequenced sample was whole blood, taken in connection with sensitization to the hapten diphenylcyclopropenone (DPC). CDR3: CSASPGDGYTF. The CDR3 DNA is TGCAGTGCTTCCCCGGGAGATGGCTACACCTTC.